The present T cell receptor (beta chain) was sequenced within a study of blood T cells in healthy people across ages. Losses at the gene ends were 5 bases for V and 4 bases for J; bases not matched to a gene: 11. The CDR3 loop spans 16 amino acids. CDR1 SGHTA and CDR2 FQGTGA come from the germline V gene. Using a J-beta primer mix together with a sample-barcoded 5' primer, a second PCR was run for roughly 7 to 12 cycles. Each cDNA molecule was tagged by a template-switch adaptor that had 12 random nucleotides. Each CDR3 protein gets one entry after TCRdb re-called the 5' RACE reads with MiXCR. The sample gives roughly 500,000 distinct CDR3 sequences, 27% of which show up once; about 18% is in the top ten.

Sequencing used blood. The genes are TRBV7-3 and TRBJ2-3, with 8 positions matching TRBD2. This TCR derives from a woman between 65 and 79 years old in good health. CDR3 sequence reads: CASSPRKAGAADTQYF. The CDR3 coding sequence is TGTGCCAGCAGCCCACGAAAAGCGGGGGCTGCAGATACGCAGTATTTT.